This is a list of T cell receptor beta chains from one sample in a study of blood T cells in healthy people across ages. One entry per CDR3 protein results from TCRdb running MiXCR on the 5' RACE reads. The sample holds fewer than 800,000 distinct CDR3 sequences, approximately 50% seen once. The specimen was blood. These receptors were taken from an older woman in good health. Both conserved end residues are part of each CDR3. Fields, in order: J gene, clone size, V gene, D gene, CDR3 protein, CDR3 DNA. The D gene is left open where the match is weak. A row's size may be missing; if present it is once, few, many or a size class.

>TRBJ2-1|NA|TRBV9|NA
CASSPEGDFYNEQFF
TGTGCCAGCAGCCCCGAGGGGGACTTCTACAATGAGCAGTTCTTC
>TRBJ2-3|few|TRBV6-6|NA
CASSYRSARTDTQYF
TGTGCCAGCAGTTACAGGTCCGCGCGCACAGATACGCAGTATTTT
>TRBJ2-5|NA|TRBV7-9|NA
CASSSGLKKTTQYF
TGTGCCAGCAGCTCCGGACTCAAGAAGACCACCCAGTACTTC
>TRBJ2-5|NA|TRBV12-3/TRBV12-4|TRBD1
CASSWGSGQQETQYF
TGTGCCAGCAGTTGGGGATCGGGACAGCAAGAGACCCAGTACTTC
>TRBJ2-7|NA|TRBV10-3|NA
CAIRRQAQAYEQYF
TGTGCCATCAGACGACAGGCTCAGGCCTACGAGCAGTACTTC
>TRBJ2-2|few|TRBV12-3/TRBV12-4|TRBD2
CAIARGGRAAGELFF
TGTGCCATCGCCCGCGGGGGGAGGGCTGCCGGGGAGCTGTTTTTT
>TRBJ1-2|NA|TRBV6-1|TRBD1
CASSEAQGGNYGYTF
TGTGCCAGCAGTGAAGCACAGGGGGGCAACTATGGCTACACCTTC
>TRBJ1-5|few|TRBV7-2|TRBD1
CASSFYTGGERQPQHF
TGTGCCAGCAGCTTTTACACAGGGGGCGAGCGGCAGCCCCAGCATTTT
>TRBJ2-7|NA|TRBV6-5|NA
CAVRAGSRQYEQYF
TGTGCCGTTCGGGCAGGCTCTCGGCAGTACGAGCAGTACTTC
>TRBJ2-1|NA|TRBV7-2|NA
CASTWGGSYNEQFF
TGTGCCAGCACCTGGGGAGGATCCTACAATGAGCAGTTCTTC
>TRBJ1-1|NA|TRBV7-2|NA
CASSLGGTTNTEAFF
TGTGCCAGCAGCTTAGGGGGGACAACGAACACTGAAGCTTTCTTT
>TRBJ2-3|few|TRBV30|NA
CAWNLRQADTQYF
TGTGCCTGGAACCTCCGACAGGCAGATACGCAGTATTTT
>TRBJ2-5|NA|TRBV20-1|TRBD2
CSAGGLAGFQETQYF
TGCAGTGCTGGGGGACTAGCGGGATTCCAAGAGACCCAGTACTTC
>TRBJ2-3|many|TRBV12-3/TRBV12-4|TRBD1
CASTRGMGTDTQYF
TGTGCCAGCACCAGGGGGATGGGTACAGATACGCAGTATTTT
>TRBJ2-3|few|TRBV15|NA
CATSRDHSLTSTDTQYF
TGTGCCACCAGCAGAGATCACAGTCTCACTAGCACAGATACGCAGTATTTT
>TRBJ2-3|NA|TRBV5-1|NA
CASSSQGPTDTQYF
TGCGCCAGCAGCTCCCAAGGCCCCACAGATACGCAGTATTTT
>TRBJ2-7|once|TRBV12-3/TRBV12-4|NA
CASRPDGYEQYF
TGTGCCAGCAGACCGGACGGCTACGAGCAGTACTTC
>TRBJ2-3|NA|TRBV6-1|NA
CASRPLLITDTQYF
TGTGCCAGCAGGCCCCTCCTGATCACAGATACGCAGTATTTT
>TRBJ2-5|NA|TRBV12-3/TRBV12-4|NA
CASSQTWGLGETQYF
TGTGCCAGCAGCCAAACATGGGGCCTAGGAGAGACCCAGTACTTC
>TRBJ2-3|NA|TRBV6-5|NA
CASRWVDTQYF
TGTGCCAGCCGATGGGTAGATACGCAGTATTTT
>TRBJ2-4|few|TRBV20-1|NA
CSTYRVAKNIQYF
TGCAGTACTTATCGAGTAGCCAAAAACATTCAGTACTTC
>TRBJ2-5|few|TRBV3-1|NA
CASSQGATEQETQYF
TGTGCCAGCAGCCAAGGTGCGACAGAACAAGAGACCCAGTACTTC
>TRBJ2-2|NA|TRBV19|NA
CASNPNTGELFF
TGTGCCAGTAACCCGAACACCGGGGAGCTGTTTTTT
>TRBJ2-1|NA|TRBV20-1|TRBD2
CSASGGNYNEQFF
TGCAGTGCGTCGGGGGGGAACTACAATGAGCAGTTCTTC
>TRBJ1-2|few|TRBV10-3|NA
CAISESGAGGNYGYTF
TGTGCCATCAGTGAGTCGGGGGCAGGCGGGAACTATGGCTACACCTTC
>TRBJ1-1|NA|TRBV7-2|NA
CASSLQENTEPFF
TGTGCCAGCAGCCTACAGGAGAACACTGAACCTTTCTTT
>TRBJ2-5|few|TRBV20-1|NA
CSARDRRGSETQYF
TGCAGTGCTAGAGATCGTAGGGGGAGCGAGACCCAGTACTTC
>TRBJ2-3|NA|TRBV21-1|NA
CAGDSTDTQYF
TGTGCGGGGGACAGCACAGATACGCAGTATTTT
>TRBJ1-1|NA|TRBV29-1|NA
CSVEQRGGVGNTEAFF
TGCAGCGTTGAACAACGGGGAGGGGTGGGGAACACTGAAGCTTTCTTT
>TRBJ1-2|few|TRBV3-1|TRBD1
CASSQDRTGQPYGYTF
TGTGCCAGCAGCCAAGATCGGACAGGCCAACCCTATGGCTACACCTTC
>TRBJ2-7|NA|TRBV7-3|NA
CASSPAVRQQTNEQYF
TGTGCCAGCAGCCCTGCGGTTCGACAACAGACTAATGAGCAGTACTTC
>TRBJ1-1|NA|TRBV10-3|NA
CAISESGQMSTEAFF
TGTGCCATCAGTGAGTCGGGGCAGATGAGCACTGAAGCTTTCTTT
>TRBJ2-5|NA|TRBV7-7|NA
CASSFLGLNQEETQYF
TGTGCCAGCAGCTTTCTGGGGCTTAATCAAGAAGAGACCCAGTACTTC
>TRBJ1-6|NA|TRBV28|NA
CASSPGTHNSLLHF
TGTGCCAGCAGCCCCGGGACCCATAATTCACTCCTCCACTTT
>TRBJ1-2|NA|TRBV7-9|NA
CASRGRRGNGYTF
TGTGCCAGCCGGGGCCGCAGGGGCAACGGCTACACCTTC
>TRBJ1-1|NA|TRBV20-1|NA
CSARRGGWDTEAFF
TGCAGTGCTAGGCGGGGGGGCTGGGACACTGAAGCTTTCTTT
>TRBJ2-1|few|TRBV5-1|NA
CASSGDGSSYNEQFF
TGCGCCAGCAGCGGGGACGGGAGCTCCTACAATGAGCAGTTCTTC
>TRBJ2-4|NA|TRBV3-1|TRBD2
CASSQDSVGGGRALEQYF
TGTGCCAGCAGCCAAGATTCTGTCGGGGGCGGGAGGGCGTTGGAGCAGTACTTC
>TRBJ2-1|NA|TRBV5-1|NA
CASSLSGANNEQFF
TGCGCCAGCAGCTTGTCGGGAGCCAACAATGAGCAGTTCTTC
>TRBJ1-1|NA|TRBV9|NA
CASSVGWGMRNTEAFF
TGTGCCAGCAGCGTAGGGTGGGGGATGAGGAACACTGAAGCTTTCTTT
>TRBJ2-1|NA|TRBV20-1|NA
CSAPRQGSYNEQFF
TGCAGTGCCCCTCGGCAGGGCTCCTACAATGAGCAGTTCTTC
>TRBJ1-2|many|TRBV7-9|NA
CASSPWGQENYGYTF
TGTGCCAGCAGCCCCTGGGGGCAAGAAAACTATGGCTACACCTTC
>TRBJ2-1|NA|TRBV12-3/TRBV12-4|TRBD2
CASSFLAGEGNEQFF
TGTGCCAGCAGTTTTCTAGCGGGCGAGGGGAATGAGCAGTTCTTC
>TRBJ1-2|NA|TRBV7-9|TRBD1
CASSLETGIRNYGYTF
TGTGCCAGCAGCTTGGAGACAGGGATTAGGAACTATGGCTACACCTTC
>TRBJ2-7|NA|TRBV7-9|TRBD1
CASSSAGQGAPEQYF
TGTGCCAGCAGCTCCGCCGGACAGGGGGCACCCGAGCAGTACTTC
>TRBJ2-1|few|TRBV6-2/TRBV6-3|NA
CASSYSSTRGPYYNEQFF
TGTGCCAGCAGTTACTCGTCGACTAGAGGCCCCTACTACAATGAGCAGTTCTTC
>TRBJ2-1|NA|TRBV7-3|TRBD2
CASSLIASGRGNEQFF
TGTGCCAGCAGCTTAATCGCTAGCGGGAGAGGGAATGAGCAGTTCTTC